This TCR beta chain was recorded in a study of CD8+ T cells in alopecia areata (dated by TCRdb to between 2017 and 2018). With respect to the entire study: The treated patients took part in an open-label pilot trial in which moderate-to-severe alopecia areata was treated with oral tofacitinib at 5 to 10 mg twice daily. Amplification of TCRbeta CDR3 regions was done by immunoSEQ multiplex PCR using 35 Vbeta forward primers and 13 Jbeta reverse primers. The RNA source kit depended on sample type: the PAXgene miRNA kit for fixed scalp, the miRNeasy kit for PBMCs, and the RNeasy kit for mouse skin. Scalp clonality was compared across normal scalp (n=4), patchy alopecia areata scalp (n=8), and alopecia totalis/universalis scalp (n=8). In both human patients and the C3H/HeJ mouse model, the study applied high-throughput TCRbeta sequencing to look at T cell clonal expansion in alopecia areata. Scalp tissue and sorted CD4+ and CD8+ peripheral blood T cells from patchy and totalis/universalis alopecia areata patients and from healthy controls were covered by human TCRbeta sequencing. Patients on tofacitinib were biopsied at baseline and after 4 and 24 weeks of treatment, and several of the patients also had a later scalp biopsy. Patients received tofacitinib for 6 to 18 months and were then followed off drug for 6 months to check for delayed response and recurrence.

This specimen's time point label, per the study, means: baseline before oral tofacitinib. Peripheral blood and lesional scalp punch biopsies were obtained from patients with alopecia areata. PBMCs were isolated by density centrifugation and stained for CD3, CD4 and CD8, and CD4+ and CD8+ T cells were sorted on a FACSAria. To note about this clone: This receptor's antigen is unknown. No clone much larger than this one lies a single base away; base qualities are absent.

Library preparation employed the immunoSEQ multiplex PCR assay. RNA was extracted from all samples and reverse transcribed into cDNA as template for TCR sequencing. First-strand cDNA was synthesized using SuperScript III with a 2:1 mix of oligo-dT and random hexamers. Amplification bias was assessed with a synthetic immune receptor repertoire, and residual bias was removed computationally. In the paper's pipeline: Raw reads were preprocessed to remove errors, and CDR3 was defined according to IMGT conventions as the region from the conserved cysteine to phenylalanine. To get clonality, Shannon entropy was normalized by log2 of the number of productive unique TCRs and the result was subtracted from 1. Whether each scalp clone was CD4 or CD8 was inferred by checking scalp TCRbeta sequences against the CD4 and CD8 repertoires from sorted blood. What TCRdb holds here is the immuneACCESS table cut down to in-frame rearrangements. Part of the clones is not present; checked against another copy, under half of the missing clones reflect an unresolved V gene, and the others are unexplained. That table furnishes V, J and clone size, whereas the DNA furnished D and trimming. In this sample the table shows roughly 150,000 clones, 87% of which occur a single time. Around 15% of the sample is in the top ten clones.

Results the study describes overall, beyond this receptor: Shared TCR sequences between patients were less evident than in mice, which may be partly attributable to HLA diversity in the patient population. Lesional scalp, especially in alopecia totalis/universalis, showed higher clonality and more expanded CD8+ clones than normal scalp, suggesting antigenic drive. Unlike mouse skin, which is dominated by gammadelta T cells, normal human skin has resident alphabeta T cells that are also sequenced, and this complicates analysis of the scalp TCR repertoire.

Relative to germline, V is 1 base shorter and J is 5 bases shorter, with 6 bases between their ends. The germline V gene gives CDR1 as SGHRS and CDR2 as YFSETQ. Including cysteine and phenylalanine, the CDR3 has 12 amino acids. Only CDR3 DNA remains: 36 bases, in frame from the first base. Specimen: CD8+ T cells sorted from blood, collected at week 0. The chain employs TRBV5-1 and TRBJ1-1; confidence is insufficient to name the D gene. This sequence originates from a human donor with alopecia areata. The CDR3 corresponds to CASSLIGTEAFF. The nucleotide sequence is TGCGCCAGCAGCTTGATCGGGACTGAAGCTTTCTTT.